The rows below give T cell receptor beta chains drawn from one sample of a study of beta chain features in type 1 diabetes. Libraries were prepared by immunoSEQ multiplex PCR; TCRdb keeps only in-frame clonotypes and omits some of them. The top ten clones hold 0.023% of a sample with 850,000 to 900,000 clones, 15% to 20% of them seen once. Input material: naive CD4+ T cells from blood. These receptors were collected from a woman under 30 in good health. The CDR3 runs from the conserved cysteine through the conserved F or W. Each record gives: D gene, J gene, V gene, clone size, CDR3 DNA, CDR3 protein. The D gene is left open where the match is weak. Size values are once, few and many counts, or a class for expanded clones, and some rows have none.

TRBD1 | TRBJ1-2 | TRBV6-5 | few | TGTGCCAGCAGTGACAGACAGGGAGGAGGCTACACCTTC | CASSDRQGGGYTF
TRBD1 | TRBJ1-2 | TRBV10-3 | . | TGTGCCATATCCGCCGGGACAGGGGCTAACTACACCTTC | CAISAGTGANYTF
TRBD2 | TRBJ2-5 | TRBV7-3 | . | TGTGCCAGCAGCTTAGGCCTAGCGGGTCGCGGCCAAGAGACCCAGTACTTC | CASSLGLAGRGQETQYF
. | TRBJ2-1 | TRBV28 | few | TGTGCCAGCATAGGACAGAGCTCCTACAATGAGCAGTTCTTC | CASIGQSSYNEQFF
TRBD2 | TRBJ2-3 | TRBV5-1 | . | TGCGCCAGCAGCTTGGCCTTGGCCGGGAGGGATACGCAGTATTTT | CASSLALAGRDTQYF
. | TRBJ2-3 | TRBV19 | few | TGTGCCAGTAGGGCGGCGGGGAGGCACACAGATACGCAGTATTTT | CASRAAGRHTDTQYF
. | TRBJ1-1 | TRBV7-9 | . | TGTGCCAGCAGCCTGAATATCATGGCTTTCTTT | CASSLNIMAFF
. | TRBJ2-7 | TRBV5-1 | few | TGCGCCAGCAGCTTGGACAGATTAGTGGAGCAGTACTTC | CASSLDRLVEQYF
. | TRBJ2-2 | TRBV18 | . | TGTGCCAGCTCACCCCGGGACCACCCCAACACCGGGGAGCTGTTTTTT | CASSPRDHPNTGELFF
TRBD2 | TRBJ2-5 | TRBV7-9 | few | TGTGCCAGCACCATCAACTCAGGACTAGCGGGAGAGGGAGTAAAGACCCAGTACTTC | CASTINSGLAGEGVKTQYF
. | TRBJ1-3 | TRBV7-9 | . | TGTGCCAGCAGCTTACGGGCGGTCTCAGACTCTGGAAACACCATATATTTT | CASSLRAVSDSGNTIYF
TRBD2 | TRBJ2-7 | TRBV5-4 | . | TGTGCCAGCAGCCCAGGACTAGCGGGAATCGGCGAGCAGTACTTC | CASSPGLAGIGEQYF
. | TRBJ2-1 | TRBV7-2 | . | TGTGCCAGCAGCTTAGAGCCCATGAATGAGCAGTTCTTC | CASSLEPMNEQFF
. | TRBJ2-3 | TRBV7-2 | few | TGTGCCAGCAGCCGGCAGGGGGGGGATACGCAGTATTTT | CASSRQGGDTQYF